Presented here are 4 T cell receptor beta chains from one specimen sequenced in a study of T cell responses to AZD1222 COVID-19 vaccine. Clones were read by immunoSEQ multiplex PCR, and TCRdb kept only the in-frame ones, dropping some. Seen here are roughly 140,000 clones, more than 85% observed once, and the top ten hold 9% to 15%. This specimen consisted of peripheral blood, obtained after recovery from COVID-19. Receptors originate from an adult who had recovered from COVID-19.

The rearrangement joins TRBV7-8 to TRBJ2-4, with 10 positions matching TRBD2. CDR1 and CDR2 from the germline V gene are SGHVS and FQNEAQ. J lost 2 bases, V lost 0 bases, and 4 bases had no gene match. This CDR3 spans 17 amino acids. The CDR3 sequence: CASSLAASGRTKNIQYF. The CDR3 coding sequence is TGTGCCAGCAGCTTAGCAGCTAGCGGGAGAACCAAAAACATTCAGTACTTC. Complete variable domain (other parts from reference TRBV7-8 and TRBJ2-4): GAGVSQSPRYKVAKRGQDVALRCDPISGHVSLFWYQQALGQGPEFLTYFQNEAQLDKSGLPSDRFFAERPEGSVSTLKIQRTQQEDSAVYLCASSLAASGRTKNIQYFGAGTRLSVL.

The chain joins TRBV24-1 to TRBJ2-1; 9 nucleotides agree with TRBD2. Germline CDR1 reads KGHDR; CDR2 reads SFDVKD. The V segment lost 1 base and the J segment 0 bases; nucleotides outside the gene matches: 0. CDR3 length: 16 residues. The CDR3 loop is CATSDLAGGSYNEQFF. The DNA of the CDR3 is TGTGCCACCAGTGATTTAGCGGGGGGCTCCTACAATGAGCAGTTCTTC.

This rearrangement joins TRBV19 to TRBJ2-5; the match to TRBD2 covers 13 bases. V shed 5 bases, J shed 1 base, and the junction held 7 bases outside the gene matches. The CDR3 is 17 residues long. The germline CDR1 and CDR2 sequences are LNHDA and SQIVND (reference sequence). CDR3 DNA: TGTGCCAGTAGTGACCGGACTAGCGGGAGTATCCAAGAGACCCAGTACTTC. As protein: CASSDRTSGSIQETQYF.

The V gene is TRBV5-4, the J gene TRBJ1-5; tentatively, D is TRBD1 (6 bases). CDR3 length: 14 amino acids. Germline loops: CDR1 SGHNT, CDR2 YYREEE (reference sequence). V was clipped by 4 bases and J by 3 bases, with 11 bases between them. The CDR3 DNA sequence: TGTGCCAGCAGCACCGGGACATACAATCAGCCCCAGCATTTT. It specifies CASSTGTYNQPQHF.